The TCR beta chain under discussion was sequenced for a study of control samples from healthy donors and cancer patients. CDR3 size: 14 residues. V was clipped by 6 bases and J by 0 bases; unmatched bases: 1. Germline CDR1 reads MDHEN; CDR2 reads SYDVKM. Some clones are missing from TCRdb's copy, which holds only in-frame ones; the method was immunoSEQ multiplex PCR. The repertoire holds 130,000 or so clones, with roughly 91% as singletons. Sequencing was performed on PBMCs. This clonotype originated in a man aged 50-59 years with head and neck cancer. The chain uses TRBV28 and TRBJ2-7, with 11 bases fitting TRBD2. In nucleotides, the CDR3 is TGTGCCAGCAGACTAGCGGGGGACTCCTACGAGCAGTACTTC. Translating gives CASRLAGDSYEQYF.